This entry lists 20 T cell receptor beta chains sequenced from one sample in a study of blood T cell repertoires in COVID-19. TCRdb keeps only in-frame clones here, not all; method: immunoSEQ multiplex PCR. Seen here are under 250,000 clones, 83% observed once, and the top ten hold around 5.2%. The sequenced material came from peripheral blood. The receptors derive from a human donor in a cohort sampled during active COVID-19.

This chain uses TRBV5-1 with TRBJ1-3; possibly TRBD1 for D (5 bases). This CDR3 contains 17 residues. V was cut by 0 bases and J by 2 bases, with 15 bases left in between. Germline CDR1 is SGHRS and CDR2 is YFSETQ. As DNA, the CDR3 is TGCGCCAGCAGCTTGGAAGCCTCCAGGGTGGCTGGAAACACCATATATTTT. This translates into CASSLEASRVAGNTIYF.

The chain has TRBV5-1 and TRBJ1-2; 9 bases align to TRBD1. This CDR3 has 15 amino acids. The germline CDR1 and CDR2 sequences are SGHRS and YFSETQ. J was trimmed by 0 bases and V by 3 bases; bases with no gene match: 3. In nucleotides, the CDR3 is TGCGCCAGCAGCTGGGACAGGGAAGCTAACTATGGCTACACCTTC. It is translated as CASSWDREANYGYTF.

This chain joins TRBV7-9 and TRBJ2-7, with 7 bases fitting TRBD1. Germline V gives CDR1 SEHNR, CDR2 FQNEAQ (reference sequence). V gave up 0 bases and J gave up 4 bases; unmatched junction bases: 9. The CDR3 runs to 16 residues. DNA of the CDR3: TGTGCCAGCAGCTTAGCGGTAGGGGCAGGGGGATACGAGCAGTACTTC. It codes for CASSLAVGAGGYEQYF.

V and J are TRBV10-2 and TRBJ2-2, with TRBD1 as a possible D gene (5 bases). CDR1 WSHSY and CDR2 SAAADI come from the germline V gene. The CDR3 loop spans 13 amino acids. Trimming took 3 bases from V and 5 from J, leaving 7 bases between them. The CDR3 here is CASSDQGTGELFF. The CDR3 coding sequence is TGCGCCAGCAGTGATCAGGGAACCGGGGAGCTGTTTTTT.

The chain links TRBV10-3 to TRBJ1-2; no reliable D call. This CDR3 is built from 12 residues. The V gene lost 4 bases and the J gene lost 4 bases, with 7 bases spanning the gap. Germline loops: CDR1 ENHRY, CDR2 SYGVKD. CDR3 nucleotide sequence: TGTGCCATCAGTGCAGGATCCTATGGCTACACCTTC. Translation gives CAISAGSYGYTF.

The rearrangement links TRBV6-5 to TRBJ2-7; tentative D call: TRBD1 (6 bases). This CDR3 contains 13 residues. Germline CDR1 and CDR2: MNHEY and SVGAGI. Trimming cost V 6 bases and J 5 bases, with 14 bases left between them. Here the CDR3 DNA reads TGTGCCAGCAGCCGGGACACAGAAGACGAGCAGTACTTC. Amino acids: CASSRDTEDEQYF.

V and J are TRBV7-9 and TRBJ1-5; D is undetermined. V shed 5 bases and J shed 4 bases, with 21 bases lying between them. CDR1 and CDR2 from the germline V gene are SEHNR and FQNEAQ (reference sequence). The CDR3 length is 17 residues. The CDR3 loop reads CASSHDAGGKRNQPQHF. In nucleotides, the CDR3 is TGTGCCAGCAGCCATGACGCGGGCGGGAAGAGGAATCAGCCCCAGCATTTT.

The chain carries TRBV11-3 and TRBJ2-7; a possible D gene is TRBD2 (5 bases). The CDR3 covers 13 residues. Germline lookup yields CDR1 SGHNT and CDR2 YENEEA. Trimming took off 5 bases at V and 2 bases at J, with 10 bases between the two ends. The CDR3 sequence is CASSPSGTYEQYF. CDR3 DNA sequence: TGTGCCAGCAGCCCAAGCGGTACCTACGAGCAGTACTTC.

The chain recombines TRBV19 with TRBJ2-3, with TRBD2 matching 7 bases. This CDR3 region has 15 residues. The germline V gene has CDR1 LNHDA and CDR2 SQIVND (reference sequence). J lost 2 bases, V lost 6 bases, and 8 bases had no gene match. In nucleotides, the CDR3 is TGTGCCAGTAGCCCTCTGGCGGGGGACACAGATACGCAGTATTTT. Translation: CASSPLAGDTDTQYF.

Here the CDR3 reads CASSIMQGGNQPQHF. DNA of the CDR3: TGTGCCAGTAGTATAATGCAGGGTGGCAATCAGCCCCAGCATTTT. The chain has TRBV19 and TRBJ1-5; D may be TRBD1 (5 bases). The V end lost 2 bases, the J end lost 2 bases, and 10 bases lay between the germline ends. Germline loops: CDR1 LNHDA, CDR2 SQIVND (reference sequence). The CDR3 is 15 residues long.

This clone was observed a few times. The chain couples TRBV12-3 or TRBV12-4 to TRBJ1-2; D is uncertain. The CDR3 spans 13 residues. The V gene lost 3 bases and the J gene lost 4 bases, with 9 bases spanning the gap. CDR3 nucleotides: TGTGCCAGCAGTTTGGGTCGAGGCTATGGCTACACCTTC. Translated, it gives CASSLGRGYGYTF.

The chain recombines TRBV5-4 with TRBJ1-2; 11 positions match TRBD1. Per germline, CDR1 SGHNT and CDR2 YYREEE (reference sequence). The CDR3 length is 16 residues. Unmatched junction bases numbered 9, after V lost 0 bases and J lost 8 bases. The CDR3 nucleotides read TGTGCCAGCAGCTTGGGGACAGGGGGCAACCAAGTCGGCTACACCTTC. Protein sequence: CASSLGTGGNQVGYTF.

In this sample, this clone turned up once. The V call is TRBV18, the J call TRBJ1-3; D perhaps matches TRBD1 (5 bases). Germline values: CDR1 KGHSH, CDR2 LQKENI. The CDR3 is 18 amino acids. Trimming stripped 3 bases from V and 1 base from J, with 19 bases between. CDR3 protein: CASSPTVTGYASGNTIYF. DNA of the CDR3: TGTGCCAGCTCACCGACGGTTACAGGATACGCTTCTGGAAACACCATATATTTT.

V is TRBV19 and J is TRBJ2-3, with TRBD2 matching over 9 bases. Germline V gene data show CDR1 as LNHDA and CDR2 as SQIVND (reference sequence). The CDR3 is 16 amino acids. Unmatched junction bases numbered 6, after V lost 3 bases and J lost 2 bases. DNA for the CDR3: TGTGCCAGTAGTATCCTAGCGGGGAGAGTCACAGATACGCAGTATTTT. Translated, it gives CASSILAGRVTDTQYF.

The rearrangement links TRBV2 to TRBJ1-6; D unclear. V was pared by 0 bases and J by 5 bases, with 8 bases between. CDR1 SNHLY and CDR2 FYNNEI come from the germline V gene. This CDR3 has 15 amino acids. The chain's CDR3 is CASSEARRDNSPLHF. CDR3 coding DNA: TGTGCCAGCAGTGAAGCGCGACGGGATAATTCACCCCTCCACTTT.

This clone occurred a few times. The genes are TRBV7-8 and TRBJ2-7, with 10 bases aligning to TRBD1. The V segment lost 4 bases and the J segment 5 bases; nucleotides outside the gene matches: 11. This CDR3 comprises 16 residues. CDR1 and CDR2 from the germline V gene are SGHVS and FQNEAQ. CDR3 amino acids: CASSSSAGTGDHEQYF. DNA of the CDR3: TGTGCCAGCAGCTCAAGCGCCGGGACAGGGGACCACGAGCAGTACTTC.

With respect to this clone: At one boundary the junction diverges from the germline segment, which might be a read error. The chain links TRBV3-1 (or the pseudogene TRBV3-2) to TRBJ2-6, with TRBD1 as a possible D gene (7 bases). This CDR3 region has 17 residues. The V gene's germline CDR1 is LGHDT and CDR2 YNNKEL (reference sequence). DNA for the CDR3: TGTGCCCGCAGCCATGGAGGGGGCGCATGGGGGGCCAACGTCCTGACTTTC. It codes for CARSHGGGAWGANVLTF.

This rearrangement joins TRBV6-5 to TRBJ1-4; D possibly corresponds to TRBD1 (6 bases). Germline V gene data show CDR1 as MNHEY and CDR2 as SVGAGI. V was cut by 2 bases and J by 0 bases, with 7 bases left in between. The CDR3 is made up of 15 amino acids. In DNA form, the CDR3 reads TGTGCCAGCAGTTACCGACAGGCAACTAATGAAAAACTGTTTTTT. Encoded protein: CASSYRQATNEKLFF.

CDR3 region: CASSLVTGQYQPQHF. As DNA, the CDR3 is TGCGCCAGCAGCTTGGTGACGGGACAGTATCAGCCCCAGCATTTT. This chain links TRBV5-1 with TRBJ1-5; 7 bases are a match to TRBD1. V lost 0 bases and J lost 5; bases outside the gene matches: 5. CDR3 length: 15 residues. Germline loops: CDR1 SGHRS, CDR2 YFSETQ.

Points on this clone: This sample includes further DNA sequences coding for the same CDR3. This chain uses TRBV27 with TRBJ2-5, with TRBD2 matching 11 bases. The CDR3 spans 16 residues. V was pared by 2 bases and J by 2 bases, with 4 bases of the junction left unmatched. The germline CDR1 and CDR2 sequences are MNHEY and SMNVEV (reference sequence). CDR3 sequence (DNA): TGTGCCAGCAGTTTAACAGGACTAGCGGGTCAAGAGACCCAGTACTTC. This sequence encodes CASSLTGLAGQETQYF.